A single sample gave rise to the 4 T cell receptor beta chains below, sequenced in a study of breast tumors, draining lymph nodes, adjacent tissues (dated by TCRdb to 2016 to 2017). The lymph node samples were taken from the axillary draining lymph nodes of breast cancer patients. Receptor libraries were prepared by multiplex PCR. The sequencer was an Illumina HiSeq 2000. TCRdb reanalyzed the raw reads on its own, using fastp at Q25 for trimming and MiXCR for clone calling, and kept in-frame beta chains. Rows merge per CDR3 protein into single entries with the most common DNA and genes. The sample table lists approximately 200,000 distinct CDR3 sequences, approximately 33% of them with a count of one. The top ten constitute roughly 4% of the sample. Material: axillary lymph node tissue. These TCRs come from a female donor with breast cancer. Some clones in this sample may be carry-over from other donors' samples.

This clonotype was detected many times. The chain couples TRBV28 to TRBJ1-4; a weak D match, TRBD1 (5 bases). The CDR3 is made up of 15 amino acids. Germline CDR1 and CDR2: MDHEN and SYDVKM. Trimming shortened V by 1 base and J by 6 bases, and 12 bases separated the two germline ends. CDR3: CASSLFRDFDEKLFF. For the CDR3, the DNA is TGTGCCAGCAGTTTATTCAGGGATTTCGATGAAAAACTGTTTTTT.

The chain combines TRBV2 with TRBJ2-7, with TRBD2 matching 11 bases. There are 18 residues in the CDR3. V shed 5 bases and J 0 bases; nucleotides not matched to a gene: 12. In germline, CDR1 is SNHLY, CDR2 FYNNEI. The DNA of the CDR3 is TGTGCCAGCAGTAAGCTGACTAGCGGGGCCCACTTCTCCTACGAGCAGTACTTC. Translation gives CASSKLTSGAHFSYEQYF.

This clonotype has at least ten counts. The chain carries TRBV19 and TRBJ1-5, with D tentatively TRBD1 (5 bases). Trimming removed 1 base from V and 4 bases from J, with 8 bases in between. This CDR3 is built from 14 residues. Germline CDR1 and CDR2: LNHDA and SQIVND (reference sequence). This chain's CDR3 is CASSIVGANQPQHF. The CDR3 region has the DNA TGTGCCAGTAGTATAGTTGGGGCGAATCAGCCCCAGCATTTT.

This clonotype was seen repeatedly, ten times or more. Germline is not matched at one junction end, which may reflect a read error. The chain employs TRBV9 and TRBJ2-1, with 10 bases lining up with TRBD2. This CDR3 contains 14 residues. Germline CDR1 reads SGDLS; CDR2 reads YYNGEE. CDR3 sequence: CASSVGTSGNEQSF. The CDR3 DNA reads as TGTGCCAGCAGCGTAGGGACTAGCGGCAATGAGCAGTCCTTC.